This T cell receptor beta chain was recovered during a study of immune evolution from preneoplasia to lung adenocarcinoma. The study's findings and limits: From normal lung to invasive adenocarcinoma, top clone frequencies appeared to decrease. Clonality was highest in normal lung, lower in later-stage lesions apparently.

Between about 2014 and 2018, patients underwent resection in Japan or China. Sequencing was performed with immunoSEQ multiplex PCR; in TCRdb, only in-frame clones are kept and a portion is missing. The sample shows 6,500 to 7,500 clones, around 80% of them seen only once. V was pared by 8 bases and J by 2 bases, with 8 bases of the junction left unmatched. The CDR3 totals 14 residues. Germline V gene lookup returns CDR1 SGHRS and CDR2 YFSETQ. In regard to this clone: Its antigen is currently unknown.

Sequences were obtained from FFPE adjacent normal lung tissue. V is TRBV5-1 and J is TRBJ2-3, with TRBD1 identical over 7 bases. The TCR sequence derives from a person aged 60-80 years with lung adenocarcinoma. CDR3 loop: CASRQGPDTDTQYF. The CDR3 coding sequence is TGCGCCAGTCGACAGGGACCAGACACAGATACGCAGTATTTT.